The clone carrying this T cell receptor beta chain was detected once. The sample originates from a study of T cell changes during pregnancy in multiple sclerosis. Profiling relied on immunoSEQ multiplex PCR, and the TCRdb table lists in-frame clones only, not all of them. The sample holds 100,000 or so clones, 85% to 95% seen once. This CDR3 is built from 16 residues. CDR1 is SGHRS, CDR2 YFSETQ, per germline. The trim removed 6 bases at V and 9 bases at J, leaving 16 bases unmatched. The sequence was obtained from a female donor with multiple sclerosis, enrolled in a pregnancy study. V usage is TRBV5-1 and J usage is TRBJ2-1, with TRBD2 identical over 9 bases. Sample: peripheral blood, taken before pregnancy. CDR3 region: CASKGAKAGGHSEQFF. The CDR3 DNA reads as TGCGCCAGCAAAGGCGCAAAGGCGGGAGGGCACAGTGAGCAGTTCTTC. Based on the CDR3 plus reference TRBV5-1 and TRBJ2-1, the full variable domain is KAGVTQTPRYLIKTRGQQVTLSCSPISGHRSVSWYQQTPGQGLQFLFEYFSETQRNKGNFPGRFSGRQFSNSRSEMNVSTLELGDSALYLCASKGAKAGGHSEQFFGPGTRLTVL.